The clone carrying this TCR beta chain was recorded a few times. Its antigen is still unknown. The entry originates in a study of blood T cells in healthy people across ages. Notes on the study in general: A strong correlation was found between TCR beta diversity and the percentage of naive T cells. Diversity was estimated from one million T cells, and these estimates were considered underestimates. Older age went with lower TCR beta diversity per million T cells, in a roughly linear way.

Each sample yielded at least 5.5 micrograms of PBMC total RNA. The second PCR ran about 6 to 12 cycles with a sample-barcoded 5' primer and J-beta primers. MiXCR, run by TCRdb on the 5' RACE reads, gives a single entry per CDR3 protein. The sample gives roughly 570,000 distinct CDR3 sequences, 27% of which show up once; about 18% is in the top ten. The sequencing sample was made of blood. This sequence was found in a woman aged 65 to 85 in good health.

The CDR3 DNA reads TGCAGTGCTAGAAGAGGTTTTGCAACTAATGAAAAACTGTTTTTT. This sequence encodes CSARRGFATNEKLFF. The chain employs TRBV20-1 and TRBJ1-4; the D is unclear. CDR1 and CDR2 (germline): DFQATT, SNEGSKA (reference sequence). V lost 2 bases, J lost 0 bases, and 10 bases lay in between. The CDR3 extends over 15 amino acids.